Shown below are 18 T cell receptor beta chains from a single sample sequenced in a study of T cell repertoires in cytomegalovirus infection. TCRdb passed the reads through MiXCR, listing each CDR3 protein once. Counted here are around 130,000 distinct CDR3 sequences, approximately 9.2% occurring once; the ten biggest clones make up about 9.5%. Sequencing was done on a sample of PBMCs. The receptors originated from a human donor in good health (CMV status not recorded). Some clones in this sample may be carry-over from other donors' samples.

Ten or more counts support this clonotype. The genes are TRBV6-2 or TRBV6-3 and TRBJ1-1; 8 bases line up with TRBD1. The CDR3 covers 14 residues. Germline CDR1 and CDR2: MNHEY and SVGEGT. V dropped 3 bases and J dropped 5; count of bases not matched to a gene: 5. The CDR3 sequence is CASSYTGGSTEAFF. The DNA for the CDR3 is TGTGCCAGCAGTTATACAGGGGGTTCGACTGAAGCTTTCTTT.

The chain recombines TRBV4-2 with TRBJ1-1; no firm D call. Trimming took 1 base from V and 4 from J, leaving 19 bases between them. Per germline, CDR1 LGHNA and CDR2 YNFKEQ. CDR3 length: 17 amino acids. The CDR3 here is CASSQGGPRGSSTEAFF. The CDR3 nucleotides are TGTGCCAGCAGCCAAGGCGGCCCCAGAGGGTCAAGCACTGAAGCTTTCTTT.

This clonotype was found many times. V is TRBV12-3 or TRBV12-4 and J is TRBJ1-1; D is unclear. This CDR3 is 15 amino acids long. Trimming removed 6 bases at V and 0 bases at J, with 14 bases between. The CDR3 sequence is CASSSSRNLNTEAFF. The CDR3 coding sequence is TGTGCCAGCAGCAGCAGCAGGAACCTGAACACTGAAGCTTTCTTT.

This clonotype occurred a few times. The CDR3 region has the DNA TGCAGCGTCCCGAGACCCGGACAGGGCGCCTACGAGCAGTACTTC. This codes for CSVPRPGQGAYEQYF. The chain joins TRBV29-1 to TRBJ2-7, with 8 bases matching TRBD1. Germline-derived CDR1 and CDR2 are SQVTM and ANQGSEA. CDR3 length: 15 amino acids. V lost 6 bases and J lost 2; bases outside the gene matches: 12.

This clonotype has ten or more counts. CDR3 region: CASSPPGTMNTEAFF. CDR3 DNA sequence: TGTGCCAGCAGCCCGCCCGGGACAATGAACACTGAAGCTTTCTTT. V is TRBV5-5 and J is TRBJ1-1, with D tentatively TRBD1 (6 bases). The CDR3 runs to 15 residues. The V end lost 4 bases, the J end lost 0 bases, and 13 bases lay between the germline ends. Per germline, CDR1 SGHKS and CDR2 YYEKEE (reference sequence).

This clonotype was counted at least ten times. The chain has TRBV28 and TRBJ2-3; D call uncertain. The CDR3 totals 15 residues. Germline assignment: CDR1 MDHEN and CDR2 SYDVKM. Trimming cost V 3 bases and J 2 bases, with 12 bases left between them. CDR3 amino acids: CASSFPTSTTDTQYF. CDR3 nucleotide sequence: TGTGCCAGCAGTTTTCCTACCAGTACCACAGATACGCAGTATTTT.

This clonotype was detected many times. The chain links TRBV2 to TRBJ2-3; 9 nucleotides agree with TRBD2. CDR3 length: 14 amino acids. The germline gives CDR1 SNHLY, CDR2 FYNNEI. V was pared by 7 bases and J by 6 bases, with 8 bases of the junction left unmatched. For the CDR3, the DNA is TGTGCCAGCACTCGAGCGGGGGGAGGGGATACGCAGTATTTT. This gives the protein CASTRAGGGDTQYF. Full variable domain (missing parts from reference TRBV2 and TRBJ2-3): EPEVTQTPSHQVTQMGQEVILRCVPISNHLYFYWYRQILGQKVEFLVSFYNNEISEKSEIFDDQFSVERPDGSNFTLKIRSTKLEDSAMYFCASTRAGGGDTQYFGPGTRLTVL.

Many counts were recorded for this clonotype. The chain combines TRBV20-1 with TRBJ2-5; no clear D. Deletions cut 5 bases from V and 1 base from J, with 8 bases between. The CDR3 loop spans 12 amino acids. Germline CDR1 and CDR2: DFQATT and SNEGSKA (reference sequence). The CDR3 coding sequence is TGCAGTGCTGGCGCGTCCCAAGAGACCCAGTACTTC. Translation gives CSAGASQETQYF.

This clonotype came up many times. The chain has TRBV7-2 and TRBJ2-5; D gene uncertain. Germline-derived CDR1 and CDR2 are SGHTA and FQGNSA. CDR3 length: 13 amino acids. Deletions cut 2 bases from V and 2 bases from J, with 6 bases between. The chain's CDR3 is CASSLPQQETQYF. The CDR3, as DNA: TGTGCCAGCAGCTTACCACAGCAAGAGACCCAGTACTTC.

This clonotype was seen at least ten times. The chain uses TRBV7-2 and TRBJ2-5; the D gene is possibly TRBD2 (5 bases). Germline assignment: CDR1 SGHTA and CDR2 FQGNSA. Trimming took off 1 base at V and 5 bases at J, with 14 bases between the two ends. The CDR3 has 15 amino acids. This chain's CDR3 is CASSLGRRFGETQYF. CDR3 DNA sequence: TGTGCCAGCAGCTTAGGTCGGAGGTTTGGGGAGACCCAGTACTTC.

This clonotype was seen more than once but under ten times. This chain uses TRBV20-1 with TRBJ1-2; D is perhaps TRBD1 (6 bases). The CDR3 has 12 residues. CDR1 DFQATT and CDR2 SNEGSKA come from the germline V gene (reference sequence). V dropped 6 bases and J dropped 8 bases, with 16 bases sitting between them. The CDR3 DNA follows: TGCAGTGCCCAACAGGGAACGTTGGGCTACACCTTC. It encodes CSAQQGTLGYTF.

This clonotype appeared many times. The chain uses TRBV20-1 and TRBJ2-5; the match to TRBD2 covers 8 bases. With V trimmed by 3 bases and J by 0 bases, 6 bases remained unmatched. Germline assignment: CDR1 DFQATT and CDR2 SNEGSKA (reference sequence). There are 15 residues in the CDR3. The CDR3 DNA sequence: TGCAGTGCTAGTATCCGGGGGGGTAACCAAGAGACCCAGTACTTC. Translated: CSASIRGGNQETQYF.

There are a few counts of this clonotype. This chain connects TRBV5-8 to TRBJ2-7; D call uncertain. V shed 4 bases and J shed 5 bases, with 4 bases lying between them. Germline values: CDR1 SGHTS, CDR2 YDEGEE. The CDR3 runs to 10 residues. In DNA form, the CDR3 reads TGTGCCAGCAGCCACCACGAGCAGTACTTC. Amino acids: CASSHHEQYF.

About this clonotype itself: A much bigger clone sits one base away, suggesting this may be a read error. V and J are TRBV28 and TRBJ2-1, with TRBD2 matching 11 bases. The J segment lost 4 bases and the V segment lost 0 bases, leaving 5 bases of the junction unmatched. The CDR3 spans 17 residues. The germline gives CDR1 MDHEN, CDR2 SYDVKM. The CDR3 here is CASSLWASGGTYNEQFF. In DNA form, the CDR3 reads TGTGCCAGCAGTTTATGGGCTAGCGGGGGGACTTACAATGAGCAGTTCTTC.

The sample holds many counts of this clonotype. The chain is built from TRBV7-6 and TRBJ2-1; no firm D call. This CDR3 spans 14 amino acids. Deletions cut 4 bases from V and 1 base from J, with 8 bases between. The germline V gene encodes CDR1 SGHVS and CDR2 FNYEAQ. CDR3 sequence: CASSSGQSYNEQFF. The CDR3 DNA reads as TGTGCCAGCAGCTCCGGGCAGTCCTACAATGAGCAGTTCTTC.

This clonotype was picked up many times. The genes are TRBV28 and TRBJ1-2, with 7 bases aligning to TRBD1. In germline, CDR1 is MDHEN, CDR2 SYDVKM. V lost 2 bases to trimming and J lost 10 bases; unmatched junction nucleotides: 7. The CDR3 runs to 13 residues. CDR3 bases: TGTGCCAGCAGTTTAGTCGACCAGGGGGACTACACCTTC. Translated: CASSLVDQGDYTF.

This clonotype was found many times. The rearrangement uses TRBV5-1 and TRBJ1-5; maybe TRBD1 (6 bases). CDR1 is SGHRS, CDR2 YFSETQ, per germline. The germline V and J ends were trimmed by 2 bases and 2 bases, with 11 bases remaining between them. CDR3 length: 15 residues. CDR3 amino acids: CASSFRTVCNQPQHF. CDR3 coding DNA: TGCGCCAGCAGCTTCAGGACAGTATGCAATCAGCCCCAGCATTTT.

Note on this clonotype: The junction departs from the called germline gene at one end, perhaps through a read error. This rearrangement joins TRBV12-3 or TRBV12-4 to TRBJ2-5; possibly TRBD1 or TRBD2 for D (5 bases each). CDR3 length equals 14 residues. CDR3 DNA: TGTGCCAGCAGCCTCATGGGACCCCAAGAGACCCGGTACTTC. Translated: CASSLMGPQETRYF.